Shown below are 14 T cell receptor beta chains from a single sample sequenced in a study of blood T cell repertoires in COVID-19. Some clones are missing from TCRdb's copy, which holds only in-frame ones; the method was immunoSEQ multiplex PCR. This table holds fewer than 200,000 clones, over 80% found once. Specimen: peripheral blood. These receptors all come from a woman in her sixties or seventies with COVID-19, enrolled during active disease.

This rearrangement joins TRBV7-7 to TRBJ2-5, with TRBD2 matching over 11 bases. The length of the CDR3 is 15 residues. Losses at the gene ends were 3 bases for V and 4 bases for J; bases not matched to a gene: 4. CDR1 is SSHAT, CDR2 FNYEAQ, per germline (reference sequence). CDR3 bases: TGTGCCAGCAGCTTCGGGCTAGCGGGAGGAGAGACCCAGTACTTC. Amino acid sequence: CASSFGLAGGETQYF. The entire variable domain, with the rest obtained from reference TRBV7-7 and TRBJ2-5, is as follows: GAGVSQSPRYKVTKRGQDVTLRCDPISSHATLYWYQQALGQGPEFLTYFNYEAQPDKSGLPSDRFSAERPEGSISTLTIQRTEQRDSAMYRCASSFGLAGGETQYFGPGTRLLVL.

The rearrangement links TRBV4-3 to TRBJ1-5; the D is unclear. Germline CDR1 LGHNA, CDR2 YSLEER. Trimming left V 0 bases short and J 2 bases short, with 8 bases between. CDR3 length: 15 residues. CDR3: CASSQDVGGNQPQHF. The CDR3 DNA reads TGCGCCAGCAGCCAAGATGTCGGGGGCAATCAGCCCCAGCATTTT.

The chain joins TRBV10-1 to TRBJ2-2; 8 nucleotides agree with TRBD1. The CDR3 spans 19 residues. Germline V gene lookup returns CDR1 WNHNN and CDR2 SYGVQD (reference sequence). V gave up 5 bases and J gave up 0 bases; unmatched junction bases: 14. CDR3 residues: CASSPIQKPGQANTGELFF. DNA for the CDR3: TGCGCCAGCAGTCCCATTCAAAAACCGGGACAGGCGAACACCGGGGAGCTGTTTTTT.

This clone has a handful of counts. The J gene is TRBJ2-5, the V gene TRBV29-1, with 7 positions matching TRBD1. Losses at the gene ends were 7 bases for V and 5 bases for J; bases not matched to a gene: 10. Germline assignment: CDR1 SQVTM and CDR2 ANQGSEA. This CDR3 is built from 13 residues. The CDR3 DNA reads as TGCAGCGGAATGACAGGGAAGGGGGAGACCCAGTACTTC. This gives the protein CSGMTGKGETQYF.

The chain employs TRBV7-2 and TRBJ1-2; tentative D call: TRBD1 (6 bases). The CDR3 sequence is 15 residues long. V was clipped by 6 bases and J by 2 bases, with 16 bases between them. Per the germline V gene, CDR1 is SGHTA and CDR2 is FQGNSA. DNA for the CDR3: TGTGCCAGCAGTCGTTCGGGACAACTGAACTATGGCTACACCTTC. This encodes CASSRSGQLNYGYTF.

CDR3 region: CASSPYQGVSGANVLTF. The CDR3, as DNA: TGTGCCAGCTCACCGTATCAGGGTGTCTCTGGGGCCAACGTCCTGACTTTC. This chain links TRBV18 with TRBJ2-6, with D possibly being TRBD1 (5 bases). Germline-derived CDR1 and CDR2 are KGHSH and LQKENI. This CDR3 is 17 amino acids long. Between the trimmed V and J ends, which lost 3 bases and 0 bases, there was a span of 12 bases. The whole variable domain, filled in from reference TRBV18 and TRBJ2-6, reads NAGVMQNPRHLVRRRGQEARLRCSPMKGHSHVYWYRQLPEEGLKFMVYLQKENIIDESGMPKERFSAEFPKEGPSILRIQQVVRGDSAAYFCASSPYQGVSGANVLTFGAGSRLTVL.

The chain carries TRBV24-1 and TRBJ1-5; no reliable D call. Per germline, CDR1 KGHDR and CDR2 SFDVKD. With 6 bases removed from V and 3 bases from J, the gap between germline ends came to 11 bases. The CDR3 consists of 14 residues. In nucleotides, the CDR3 is TGTGCCACCAGTTTGGGCGGGTTCAATCAGCCCCAGCATTTT. It yields the protein CATSLGGFNQPQHF.

Here the CDR3 reads CASSQDAGLGEQFF. CDR3 bases: TGTGCCAGCAGCCAAGATGCAGGACTTGGCGAGCAGTTCTTC. The chain is built from TRBV3-1 (or the pseudogene TRBV3-2) and TRBJ2-1; D is possibly TRBD2 (5 bases). The CDR3 extends over 14 amino acids. The V end lost 0 bases, the J end lost 10 bases, and 13 bases lay between the germline ends. Germline V lookup: CDR1 LGHDT, CDR2 YNNKEL (reference sequence).

This CDR3 reads CTFRGREGYNEQFF. The DNA for the CDR3 is TGCACCTTCCGGGGGCGGGAGGGTTACAATGAGCAGTTCTTC. The J gene is TRBJ2-1, the V gene TRBV29-1; 9 bases fit TRBD2. The germline CDR1 and CDR2 sequences are SQVTM and ANQGSEA. The CDR3 runs to 14 residues.

Here the CDR3 reads CAGAGVIDYEQYF. CDR3 in DNA: TGTGCCGGTGCAGGGGTAATTGACTACGAGCAGTACTTC. J is TRBJ2-7 and V is TRBV2; tentatively, D is TRBD1 (6 bases). CDR1 SNHLY and CDR2 FYNNEI come from the germline V gene. With 11 bases removed from V and 3 bases from J, the gap between germline ends came to 17 bases. CDR3 length: 13 amino acids.

The sample holds one count of this clone. The chain links TRBV19 to TRBJ2-3; TRBD2 agrees at 8 bases. V lost 6 bases and J lost 2; bases outside the gene matches: 7. Germline V gene sequence: CDR1 LNHDA, CDR2 SQIVND (reference sequence). The CDR3 is made up of 15 amino acids. As DNA, the CDR3 is TGTGCCAGTAGGAGGGCTAGCGGGCTCACAGATACGCAGTATTTT. It is translated as CASRRASGLTDTQYF.

This rearrangement joins TRBV30 to TRBJ1-6, with 8 positions matching TRBD1. V was clipped by 3 bases and J by 9 bases; unmatched bases: 4. The germline gives CDR1 GTSNPN, CDR2 SVGIG (reference sequence). There are 13 residues in the CDR3. The CDR3 sequence is CAWRPDRVSPLHF. CDR3 bases: TGTGCCTGGAGGCCGGACAGGGTTTCACCCCTCCACTTT.

This clone has only a few counts. The V and J genes are TRBV2 and TRBJ2-1; 8 positions agree with TRBD2. V lost 4 bases to trimming and J lost 0 bases; unmatched junction nucleotides: 5. CDR1 and CDR2 from the germline V gene are SNHLY and FYNNEI. The CDR3 extends over 16 amino acids. The CDR3 DNA sequence: TGTGCCAGCAGTGCGTCGGGGGGGAGCTCCTACAATGAGCAGTTCTTC. Translated, it gives CASSASGGSSYNEQFF.

This clone showed up just a few times. The chain joins TRBV24-1 to TRBJ2-1; tentative D call: TRBD2 (5 bases). The CDR3 spans 15 residues. The V gene lost 0 bases and the J gene lost 5 bases, with 10 bases spanning the gap. The V gene's germline CDR1 is KGHDR and CDR2 SFDVKD. CDR3 loop: CATSDLQLENNEQFF. CDR3 nucleotide sequence: TGTGCCACCAGTGATTTGCAACTAGAAAACAATGAGCAGTTCTTC.